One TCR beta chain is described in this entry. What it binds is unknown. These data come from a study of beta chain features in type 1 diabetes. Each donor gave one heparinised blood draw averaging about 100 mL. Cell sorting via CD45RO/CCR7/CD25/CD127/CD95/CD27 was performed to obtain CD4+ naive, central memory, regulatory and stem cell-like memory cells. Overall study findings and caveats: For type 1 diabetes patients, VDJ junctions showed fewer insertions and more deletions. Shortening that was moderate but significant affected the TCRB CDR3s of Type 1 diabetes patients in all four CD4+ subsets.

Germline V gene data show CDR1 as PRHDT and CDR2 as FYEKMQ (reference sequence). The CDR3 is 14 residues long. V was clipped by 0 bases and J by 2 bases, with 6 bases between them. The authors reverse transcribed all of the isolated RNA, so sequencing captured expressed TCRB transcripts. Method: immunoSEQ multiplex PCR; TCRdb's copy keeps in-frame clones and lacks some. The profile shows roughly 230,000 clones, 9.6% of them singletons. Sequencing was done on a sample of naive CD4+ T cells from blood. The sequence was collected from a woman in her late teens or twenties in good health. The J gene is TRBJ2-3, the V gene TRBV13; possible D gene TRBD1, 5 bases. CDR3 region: CASSLGGPTDTQYF. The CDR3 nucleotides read TGTGCCAGCAGCTTAGGGGGGCCCACAGATACGCAGTATTTT.